The T cell receptor (beta chain) under discussion was sequenced for a study of blood T cells in healthy people across ages. Through a sample-barcoded 5' primer and a J-beta primer mix, a second PCR was run for roughly 6 to 11 cycles. MiXCR, run by TCRdb on the 5' RACE reads, gives a single entry per CDR3 protein. Among about 930,000 distinct CDR3 sequences, 25% to 30% were seen once, and the ten largest hold approximately 10%. The V gene's germline CDR1 is LGHNA and CDR2 YSLEER. There are 14 residues in the CDR3. V lost 3 bases and J 5 bases, leaving 12 bases between the germline ends. The table lists this clonotype with many counts. A further study also used this sample, focusing on T cells of mothers and their children. That paper adds: In each mother, TCR beta CDR3 reads exceeded 8 million; in each child, they numbered some 3 million.

This chain uses TRBV4-3 with TRBJ2-3; no definite D call. The sequencing input was blood. The sequence came from a woman between 40 and 55 years old in good health. Written as DNA, the CDR3 is TGCGCCAGCAGCCAGAACCAATTGAGAGATACGCAGTATTTT. This gives the protein CASSQNQLRDTQYF.